This T cell receptor beta chain originates from a study of blood T cells in healthy people across ages. The study, taken as a whole, reports: Donor CMV infection status was unknown, possibly confounding age-related changes in expanded clonotypes.

Germline V gene lookup returns CDR1 KGHDR and CDR2 SFDVKD. The CDR3 extends over 17 amino acids. The germline V and J ends were trimmed by 0 bases and 4 bases, with 16 bases remaining between them. To note about this clonotype: Its antigen is as yet unknown.

For the second PCR, which ran for about 6 to 12 cycles, a sample-barcoded 5' primer and a J-beta primer mix were used. A 12-random-nucleotide template-switch adaptor tagged each cDNA molecule. TCRdb recomputed calls from the 5' RACE reads with MiXCR, one row per CDR3 protein. The sample contains 780,000 or so distinct CDR3 sequences, around three fifths of which appear only once. The genes are TRBV24-1 and TRBJ2-3, with D perhaps TRBD2 (6 bases). This clonotype was sampled from a man aged 40-50 years in good health. Material for sequencing was blood. The CDR3 sequence is CATSDLRGGSGSDTQYF. The CDR3 DNA follows: TGTGCCACCAGTGATTTGCGAGGAGGGAGCGGATCAGATACGCAGTATTTT.